Following are 27 T cell receptor beta chains from one sample sequenced in a study of immune heterogeneity within non-small cell lung tumors. The starting template was genomic DNA from bulk tumor, about 600 ng per sample. Taken during surgery, several biopsies per primary tumor were spaced as far apart as possible within the tumor mass. Patients with untreated, newly diagnosed non-small cell lung cancer underwent curative surgery. TCR beta CDR3 amplification used multiplex PCR with 32 V and 13 J primers. TCRdb reanalysed the multiplex PCR reads using MiXCR and keeps one entry per CDR3 protein. The sample shows approximately 6,000 distinct CDR3 sequences, under 25% of them seen only once. Source material: lung tumor tissue. Source of these receptors: a female donor with non-small cell lung cancer.

This clonotype turned up a few times. V and J are TRBV9 and TRBJ2-3; 8 bases map to TRBD2. The CDR3 length is 15 residues. The junction had 3 bases not matched to a gene; V was cut back by 0 bases and J by 3 bases. Per germline, CDR1 SGDLS and CDR2 YYNGEE. The DNA of the CDR3 is TGTGCCAGCAGCGTAGCGGGAGGGGTTACAGATACGCAGTATTTT. It codes for CASSVAGGVTDTQYF.

V gene TRBV28 combines with J gene TRBJ2-1, with D perhaps matching TRBD2 (5 bases). V was cut by 3 bases and J by 14 bases, with 17 bases left in between. CDR1 and CDR2 from the germline V gene are MDHEN and SYDVKM. This CDR3 spans 13 amino acids. CDR3 residues: CASSLDWAAREFF. The CDR3 bases are TGTGCCAGCAGTTTGGATTGGGCAGCGAGGGAGTTCTTC.

This clonotype is deemed medium-sized. The chain is built from TRBV28 and TRBJ2-7; 10 bases fit TRBD1. CDR1 and CDR2 from the germline V gene are MDHEN and SYDVKM. The CDR3 is 16 residues long. V dropped 1 base and J dropped 4; count of bases not matched to a gene: 7. The DNA for the CDR3 is TGTGCCAGCAGTTTATTGCCGGGACAGGGGAAGTACGAGCAGTACTTC. Its translation: CASSLLPGQGKYEQYF.

This clonotype turned up a few times. The J gene is TRBJ2-1, the V gene TRBV7-2; perhaps TRBD2 as D (5 bases). Germline V gene lookup returns CDR1 SGHTA and CDR2 FQGNSA. This CDR3 is built from 15 residues. Trimming removed 4 bases from V and 7 bases from J, with 17 bases in between. The chain's CDR3 is CASSSVGLAKNEQFF. CDR3 nucleotide sequence: TGTGCCAGCAGCTCTGTAGGGCTAGCTAAGAATGAGCAGTTCTTC.

In this sample, this clonotype turned up a few times. With a much larger clone just one base away, this may be a read error. The chain carries TRBV6-1 and TRBJ2-7; no clear D. V was cut by 4 bases and J by 3 bases, with 10 bases left in between. In germline, CDR1 is MNHNS, CDR2 SASEGT. The CDR3 has 13 amino acids. The CDR3 region is CASSAAPIYEQYF. The CDR3 nucleotides read TGTGCCAGCAGTGCAGCACCCATCTACGAGCAGTACTTC.

In its sample, this clonotype ranks as medium-sized. CDR3 sequence: CATSRDKVWGQELLWLTF. In DNA, the CDR3 is TGTGCCACCAGCAGAGACAAGGTCTGGGGACAGGAGCTACTATGGCTAACCTTC. This chain connects TRBV15 to TRBJ1-2, with 8 bases fitting TRBD1. In germline, CDR1 is LNHNV, CDR2 YYDKDF (reference sequence). The CDR3 has 18 amino acids. Trimming took 0 bases from V and 14 from J; bases not matched to a gene: 23.

By its share, this clonotype is medium-sized (0.01 to 0.1%). The gene calls are TRBV30 and TRBJ1-1; perhaps TRBD1 as D (6 bases). Between the trimmed V and J ends, which lost 0 bases and 6 bases, there was a span of 11 bases. Germline loops: CDR1 GTSNPN, CDR2 SVGIG (reference sequence). This CDR3 is built from 13 residues. CDR3 in DNA: TGTGCCTGGAGTGTAGGTCAGGGGTCTGAAGCTTTCTTT. Translated, it gives CAWSVGQGSEAFF.

This clonotype has more than one count but fewer than ten. V and J are TRBV5-1 and TRBJ2-7, with D possibly being TRBD1 or TRBD2 (5 bases each). Germline V gene data show CDR1 as SGHRS and CDR2 as YFSETQ. This CDR3 is built from 13 residues. With 4 bases removed from V and 5 bases from J, the gap between germline ends came to 13 bases. The CDR3 nucleotides are TGCGCCAGCAGCCGGGACGGTCGGGACGAGCAGTACTTC. It codes for CASSRDGRDEQYF.

A word on this clonotype: One base away lies a much larger clone, so this may be a sequencing read error. V usage is TRBV7-3 and J usage is TRBJ2-1; 12 bases agree with TRBD2. The CDR3 is 13 residues long. The germline gives CDR1 SGHTA, CDR2 FQGTGA. Germline trimming cut 5 bases from V and 10 bases from J; bases unmatched to any gene: 3. CDR3 loop: CASSLAGGLEQFF. CDR3 DNA sequence: TGTGCCAGCAGCCTAGCGGGAGGGCTGGAGCAGTTCTTC.

With respect to this clonotype: This could be a read error, since a much larger clone is one nucleotide away. The genes are TRBV19 and TRBJ2-1, with D unclear. The V end lost 3 bases, the J end lost 9 bases, and 9 bases lay between the germline ends. Germline loops: CDR1 LNHDA, CDR2 SQIVND (reference sequence). This CDR3 has 12 residues. The CDR3 spells CASSIPNCEQFF. In DNA, the CDR3 is TGTGCCAGTAGTATCCCGAACTGTGAGCAGTTCTTC.

This clonotype was detected only a few times. This chain connects TRBV20-1 to TRBJ1-2; D is ambiguous. The CDR3 totals 15 residues. The germline CDR1 and CDR2 sequences are DFQATT and SNEGSKA (reference sequence). Trimming left V 5 bases short and J 6 bases short, with 22 bases between. In nucleotides, the CDR3 is TGCAGTGCTTGGGGAAAGACCGGATATATCGATGGCTACACCTTC. This sequence encodes CSAWGKTGYIDGYTF.

As regards this clonotype: One junction end does not reproduce the germline sequence, and a read error may be involved. V and J are TRBV6-9 and TRBJ1-1; a weak D match, TRBD1 (5 bases). Germline CDR1 and CDR2: MNHGY and SVAAGI. The CDR3 consists of 14 residues. This CDR3 is CDSSYYRDNTEAFF. The CDR3 DNA sequence: TGTGACAGCAGTTACTATAGGGACAACACTGAAGCTTTCTTT.

This chain connects TRBV30 to TRBJ2-3; D is undetermined. Germline assignment: CDR1 GTSNPN and CDR2 SVGIG (reference sequence). The CDR3 sequence is 11 residues long. V lost 0 bases, J lost 7 bases, and 5 bases lay in between. The CDR3: CAWSVTNTQYF. The CDR3 DNA reads TGTGCCTGGAGTGTAACGAATACGCAGTATTTT.

V and J are TRBV10-2 and TRBJ2-2; D not resolved. Germline-derived CDR1 and CDR2 are WSHSY and SAAADI. V dropped 8 bases and J dropped 2 bases, with 3 bases sitting between them. The CDR3 length is 11 residues. The CDR3 loop is CASLNTGELFF. CDR3 nucleotides: TGCGCCAGCTTAAACACCGGGGAGCTGTTTTTT.

This clonotype was observed a handful of times. A single base separates this from a much larger clone, so it may be a read error. The chain employs TRBV29-1 and TRBJ2-1; TRBD1 matches at 8 bases. The germline V gene encodes CDR1 SQVTM and CDR2 ANQGSEA. The CDR3 has 14 amino acids. V was clipped by 5 bases and J by 6 bases; unmatched bases: 9. Here the CDR3 DNA reads TGCAGCGTTTTCCGGGACAGGCGGGTCAATGAGCAGTTCTTC. Translated: CSVFRDRRVNEQFF.

V and J are TRBV7-8 and TRBJ1-2; D ambiguous. The length of the CDR3 is 17 residues. Germline assignment: CDR1 SGHVS and CDR2 FQNEAQ. V lost 0 bases and J 4 bases, leaving 18 bases between the germline ends. This CDR3 is CASSLAGPEGPAYGYTF. CDR3 nucleotides: TGTGCCAGCAGCTTAGCCGGCCCGGAGGGTCCTGCCTATGGCTACACCTTC.

The rearrangement uses TRBV7-9 and TRBJ2-2; D ambiguous. The CDR3 spans 13 residues. V gave up 4 bases and J gave up 6 bases, with 9 bases separating them. From germline, CDR1 is SEHNR and CDR2 FQNEAQ (reference sequence). The CDR3 DNA reads as TGTGCCAGCAGCTCCGGTAGGGCCGGGGAGCTGTTTTTT. This translates into CASSSGRAGELFF.

About this clonotype itself: One base away lies a much larger clone, so this may be a sequencing read error. The V and J genes are TRBV10-2 and TRBJ1-1; TRBD1 matches at 7 bases. Per the germline V gene, CDR1 is WSHSY and CDR2 is SAAADI. The CDR3 has 15 amino acids. For the CDR3, the DNA is TGCACCAGCAGTCAATCCGACAGGGTGAACACTGAAGCTTTCTTT. It yields the protein CTSSQSDRVNTEAFF.

Judged by abundance, this clonotype is medium-sized (0.01 to 0.1%). The chain combines TRBV12-3 or TRBV12-4 with TRBJ1-2; D remains ambiguous. The CDR3 covers 13 residues. Trimming pared 7 bases from V and 7 bases from J, leaving 16 bases between. The CDR3 DNA follows: TGTGCCAGCACCTCCTCCCCGGGTGTTGGCTACACCTTC. Residues: CASTSSPGVGYTF.

In its sample, this clonotype is medium-sized. The chain combines TRBV11-2 with TRBJ2-4; 8 positions match TRBD1. There are 17 residues in the CDR3. V shed 5 bases and J 9 bases; nucleotides not matched to a gene: 18. Germline V gene sequence: CDR1 SGHAT, CDR2 FQNNGV. CDR3 bases: TGTGCCAGCAGCCCTCCCGTCGTGGGACAGGAGTCAGGCATTCAGTACTTC. Translating it yields CASSPPVVGQESGIQYF. Full variable domain (rest looked up from reference TRBV11-2 and TRBJ2-4): EAGVAQSPRYKIIEKRQSVAFWCNPISGHATLYWYQQILGQGPKLLIQFQNNGVVDDSQLPKDRFSAERLKGVDSTLKIQPAKLEDSAVYLCASSPPVVGQESGIQYFGAGTRLSVL.

By sample share, this clonotype is medium-sized (0.01 to 0.1%). The chain combines TRBV20-1 with TRBJ2-3; D is possibly TRBD2 (5 bases). The CDR3 loop spans 16 amino acids. CDR1 and CDR2 from the germline V gene are DFQATT and SNEGSKA (reference sequence). The ends were cut back, 2 bases at V and 2 bases at J, with 17 bases in the middle. CDR3 amino acids: CSARSGVNPATDTQYF. The CDR3 DNA reads as TGCAGTGCTAGAAGCGGAGTAAATCCGGCCACAGATACGCAGTATTTT.

In regard to this clonotype: This clone may be a read error of a much larger clone one base away. The chain employs TRBV20-1 and TRBJ2-3; D unresolved. The CDR3 loop spans 11 amino acids. Trimming cost V 5 bases and J 7 bases, with 10 bases left between them. Germline V lookup: CDR1 DFQATT, CDR2 SNEGSKA (reference sequence). The CDR3 DNA reads TGCAGTGCTCAGGTCGGGTATACGCAGTATTTT. Its protein product is CSAQVGYTQYF.

To note about this clonotype: One base away lies a much larger clone, so this may be a sequencing read error. DNA for the CDR3: TGTGCCAGCAGTTCGGTTCCTGCGACTGAAGCTTTCTTT. Translated, it gives CASSSVPATEAFF. V usage is TRBV6-2 or TRBV6-3 and J usage is TRBJ1-1; D is unresolved. With 4 bases removed from V and 5 bases from J, the gap between germline ends came to 11 bases. The length of the CDR3 is 13 residues. Germline-derived CDR1 and CDR2 are MNHEY and SVGEGT.

The V gene is TRBV7-6, the J gene TRBJ2-1, with 10 bases matching TRBD2. The CDR3 totals 17 residues. CDR1 is SGHVS, CDR2 FNYEAQ, per germline. Germline trimming cut 3 bases from V and 8 bases from J; bases unmatched to any gene: 13. Written as DNA, the CDR3 is TGTGCCAGCAGCTTCGTGAGCCGGGGACTAGCGTTGCATGAGCAGTTCTTC. Residues: CASSFVSRGLALHEQFF.

The table lists this clonotype with a count of one. The chain joins TRBV5-5 to TRBJ2-1, with D tentatively TRBD2 (6 bases). This CDR3 region has 17 residues. Trimming took off 6 bases at V and 0 bases at J, with 19 bases between the two ends. Germline assignment: CDR1 SGHKS and CDR2 YYEKEE (reference sequence). The CDR3: CASNLTPGLSSYNEQFF. DNA of the CDR3: TGTGCCAGCAACTTAACACCGGGACTGAGCTCCTACAATGAGCAGTTCTTC.

This clonotype was counted a few times. The rearrangement joins TRBV5-6 to TRBJ2-1, with a possible D match to TRBD1 (6 bases). CDR3 length: 14 amino acids. The V gene lost 4 bases and the J gene lost 3 bases, with 11 bases spanning the gap. Germline V lookup: CDR1 SGHDT, CDR2 YYEEEE. The CDR3 nucleotides read TGTGCCAGCAGCACCGGGACACACTACAATGAGCAGTTCTTC. It encodes CASSTGTHYNEQFF.

This clonotype is deemed medium-sized (0.01 to 0.1%). This chain connects TRBV2 to TRBJ1-5; maybe TRBD1 (5 bases). V lost 4 bases to trimming and J lost 6 bases, with 16 bases between them. Germline V lookup: CDR1 SNHLY, CDR2 FYNNEI. The CDR3 runs to 15 residues. The CDR3 here is CASSGGTAYVQPQHF. DNA of the CDR3: TGTGCCAGCAGTGGCGGGACGGCCTATGTTCAGCCCCAGCATTTT.